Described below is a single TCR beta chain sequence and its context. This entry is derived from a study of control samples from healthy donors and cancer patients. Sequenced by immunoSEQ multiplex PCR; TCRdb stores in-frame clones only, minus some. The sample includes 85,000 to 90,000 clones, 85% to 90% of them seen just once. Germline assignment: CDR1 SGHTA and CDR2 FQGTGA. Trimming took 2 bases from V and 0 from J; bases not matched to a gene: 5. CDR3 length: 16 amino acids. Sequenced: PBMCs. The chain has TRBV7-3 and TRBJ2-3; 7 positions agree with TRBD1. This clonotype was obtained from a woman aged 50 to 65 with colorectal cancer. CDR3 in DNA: TGTGCCAGCAGCTTACAGGGACAGACTAGCACAGATACGCAGTATTTT. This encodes CASSLQGQTSTDTQYF.